These 6 T cell receptor beta chains were all obtained from the same sample, sequenced in a study of post-analysis software for immune sequencing data. cDNA libraries for TCR beta contained unique molecular identifiers. TCRdb processed the PCR reads anew with MiXCR; each CDR3 protein has one entry. The sample yields more than 450,000 distinct CDR3 sequences, 44% seen once. Their recognized antigens are unknown. Overall study findings and caveats: Four or five TRBV segments were more frequent in patients than controls; TRBV5-6, TRBV5-1 and TRBV20-1 belonged to this group.

Source material: blood. These receptor sequences come from a girl aged 10 to 17 with multiple sclerosis.

This chain connects TRBV5-6 to TRBJ2-4; D perhaps matches TRBD1 (6 bases). The J call may be mistaken, given a closer DNA end match to TRBJ2-7. CDR1 is SGHDT, CDR2 YYEEEE, per germline. The CDR3 sequence is 13 residues long. The CDR3 bases are TGTGCCAGCAGGAAGGGACAAAGCTACGAGCAGTACTTC. It specifies CASRKGQSYEQYF.

CDR3 bases: TGTGCCAGCAGCCCTGGGACAGCCTTTGGGGGCACTGAAGCTTTCTTT. It yields the protein CASSPGTAFGGTEAFF. The chain has TRBV11-2 and TRBJ1-1, with 7 bases identical to TRBD1. The CDR3 runs to 16 residues. Germline loops: CDR1 SGHAT, CDR2 FQNNGV. V was clipped by 5 bases and J by 4 bases; unmatched bases: 13. Full variable domain (rest looked up from reference TRBV11-2 and TRBJ1-1): EAGVAQSPRYKIIEKRQSVAFWCNPISGHATLYWYQQILGQGPKLLIQFQNNGVVDDSQLPKDRFSAERLKGVDSTLKIQPAKLEDSAVYLCASSPGTAFGGTEAFFGQGTRLTVV.

This chain joins TRBV7-2 and TRBJ1-2; D gene unclear. CDR3 size: 14 residues. Trimming stripped 1 base from V and 10 bases from J, with 16 bases between. Germline-derived CDR1 and CDR2 are SGHTA and FQGNSA. The CDR3 loop reads CASSLGVVGRDYTF. CDR3 in DNA: TGTGCCAGCAGCTTAGGGGTAGTCGGGAGGGACTACACCTTC.

The chain combines TRBV12-3 or TRBV12-4 with TRBJ2-7; D may correspond to TRBD1 or TRBD2 (5 bases each). V shed 6 bases and J shed 9 bases, with 12 bases lying between them. The CDR3 has 11 residues. The CDR3 is CASSRGTAQYF. The CDR3 DNA reads as TGTGCCAGCAGCAGAGGGACCGCGCAGTACTTC.

Notes on this clonotype: One end of the junction varies from germline; a read error may be responsible. This CDR3 reads CASNLGPHEQYF. CDR3 bases: TGTGCCAGCAATTTAGGTCCCCACGAGCAGTACTTC. The chain uses TRBV12-3 or TRBV12-4 and TRBJ2-5; D call uncertain. The end of the DNA aligns better with TRBJ2-7, so the J call may be wrong. The length of the CDR3 is 12 residues.

J is TRBJ2-1 and V is TRBV5-1; 9 positions agree with TRBD2. This CDR3 has 15 residues. The V gene's germline CDR1 is SGHRS and CDR2 YFSETQ. V lost 0 bases and J lost 6; bases outside the gene matches: 4. This CDR3 reads CASSLGGRAPNEQFF. The CDR3 nucleotides read TGCGCCAGCAGCTTGGGCGGGAGGGCCCCCAATGAGCAGTTCTTC. The variable domain in full, with the rest retrieved from reference TRBV5-1 and TRBJ2-1, is KAGVTQTPRYLIKTRGQQVTLSCSPISGHRSVSWYQQTPGQGLQFLFEYFSETQRNKGNFPGRFSGRQFSNSRSEMNVSTLELGDSALYLCASSLGGRAPNEQFFGPGTRLTVL.